One and the same sample provided the 21 T cell receptor beta chains below, sequenced in a study of T-cell reconstitution after alpha-beta-depleted transplantation in children. This sample's TCRbeta library carried unique molecular identifier barcodes. In TCRdb, the PCR reads were re-called with MiXCR into one record per CDR3 protein. The table lists roughly 8,100 distinct CDR3 sequences, over 9.5% of them singletons. The input for sequencing was PBMCs, mostly from graft donor cells, taken 60 days after TCRalphabeta/CD19-depleted stem cell transplant. Source of these receptors: a patient aged 2 to 10 who had a stem cell transplant for inherited bone marrow failure, so the T cells may come from the graft donor.

The sample holds many counts of this clonotype. The rearrangement joins TRBV2 to TRBJ1-5; 7 bases are a match to TRBD1. V trimming: 1 base; J trimming: 7 bases; junction bases outside the gene matches: 4. This CDR3 region has 14 residues. Germline V gene data show CDR1 as SNHLY and CDR2 as FYNNEI. The CDR3 spells CASSEDRGSQPQHF. CDR3 DNA: TGTGCCAGCAGTGAAGACAGGGGAAGCCAGCCCCAGCATTTT.

The table lists this clonotype with many counts. This chain uses TRBV10-1 with TRBJ2-1; TRBD2 matches at 7 bases. Per the germline V gene, CDR1 is WNHNN and CDR2 is SYGVQD (reference sequence). V shed 1 base, J shed 7 bases, and the junction held 4 bases outside the gene matches. The CDR3 is 14 amino acids. The DNA of the CDR3 is TGCGCCAGCAGTGAGTTAGGTAGCGGGAATGAGCAGTTCTTC. Protein sequence: CASSELGSGNEQFF.

This clonotype was detected many times. The chain joins TRBV20-1 to TRBJ2-5; 8 bases agree with TRBD1. Losses at the gene ends were 2 bases for V and 3 bases for J; bases not matched to a gene: 8. The V gene's germline CDR1 is DFQATT and CDR2 SNEGSKA (reference sequence). The length of the CDR3 is 15 residues. In DNA form, the CDR3 reads TGCAGTGCTAGAATCCGACAGGGGTCGAAAGAGACCCAGTACTTC. This sequence encodes CSARIRQGSKETQYF.

This clonotype was detected many times. The chain joins TRBV12-3 or TRBV12-4 to TRBJ2-1; 9 bases are a match to TRBD2. The V and J ends lost 5 bases and 10 bases, in that order; junction bases with no gene match: 18. The CDR3 is 17 residues long. CDR3: CASSPHLWIAGVREQFF. DNA for the CDR3: TGTGCCAGCAGTCCCCACTTGTGGATAGCGGGAGTGAGGGAGCAGTTCTTC.

This clonotype showed up many times. V gene TRBV4-3 combines with J gene TRBJ2-3, with D possibly called TRBD1 or TRBD2 (5 bases each). V lost 0 bases, J lost 0 bases, and 10 bases lay in between. Germline assignment: CDR1 LGHNA and CDR2 YSLEER. This CDR3 comprises 16 residues. This CDR3 reads CASSQDRDLSTDTQYF. Written as DNA, the CDR3 is TGCGCCAGCAGCCAAGACCGGGACCTAAGCACAGATACGCAGTATTTT.

At least ten counts were recorded for this clonotype. At one end the junction does not follow the germline gene, possibly because of a read error. The rearrangement uses TRBV12-3 or TRBV12-4 and TRBJ1-1, with no clear D. The CDR3 has 12 residues. This CDR3 reads CASTLMVNTEAF. CDR3 bases: TGTGCCAGCACTTTAATGGTGAACACTGAAGCTTTT.

By proportion, this clonotype is medium-sized. The CDR3: CASSLDRGPGNTIYF. DNA of the CDR3: TGTGCCAGCAGCTTAGACAGGGGGCCTGGAAACACCATATATTTT. The rearrangement joins TRBV11-2 to TRBJ1-3, with 8 bases aligning to TRBD1. The CDR3 sequence is 15 residues long. Trimming at V came to 0 bases and at J to 2 bases, leaving 0 bases not matched to a gene. Per germline, CDR1 SGHAT and CDR2 FQNNGV. The variable domain in full, completed from reference TRBV11-2 and TRBJ1-3, reads EAGVAQSPRYKIIEKRQSVAFWCNPISGHATLYWYQQILGQGPKLLIQFQNNGVVDDSQLPKDRFSAERLKGVDSTLKIQPAKLEDSAVYLCASSLDRGPGNTIYFGEGSWLTVV.

This clonotype showed up many times. V gene TRBV18 combines with J gene TRBJ2-5; no firm D call. V was shortened by 1 base and J by 3 bases, with 3 bases between the two germline ends. CDR3 length: 12 residues. Germline loops: CDR1 KGHSH, CDR2 LQKENI. The CDR3 DNA sequence: TGTGCCAGCTCACCACGGGAAGAGACCCAGTACTTC. Protein product: CASSPREETQYF.

Many counts were recorded for this clonotype. The chain couples TRBV7-2 to TRBJ2-1; no clear D gene. This CDR3 contains 11 residues. Per germline, CDR1 SGHTA and CDR2 FQGNSA. Trimming pared 3 bases from V and 10 bases from J, leaving 7 bases between. The DNA for the CDR3 is TGTGCCAGCAGCTTTGGGCCCGAGCAGTTCTTC. It codes for CASSFGPEQFF.

This clonotype showed up many times. The chain carries TRBV29-1 and TRBJ2-1; the D gene is possibly TRBD1 (5 bases). Germline CDR1 and CDR2: SQVTM and ANQGSEA. With 6 bases removed from V and 7 bases from J, the gap between germline ends came to 10 bases. The CDR3 has 11 residues. The CDR3 DNA is TGCAGCGTCCAAGGGGCGAATGAGCAGTTCTTC. Amino acid sequence: CSVQGANEQFF.

This clonotype was recorded many times. The rearrangement joins TRBV4-1 to TRBJ2-7; D is uncertain. V lost 4 bases and J 2 bases, leaving 9 bases between the germline ends. The CDR3 covers 13 residues. CDR1 is MGHRA, CDR2 YSYEKL, per germline. CDR3 nucleotide sequence: TGCGCCAGCAGCCGAAGCCGGGCCTACGAGCAGTACTTC. Protein product: CASSRSRAYEQYF.

The rearrangement links TRBV7-9 to TRBJ2-7; 13 bases fit TRBD2. Per the germline V gene, CDR1 is SEHNR and CDR2 is FQNEAQ (reference sequence). CDR3 length: 16 amino acids. J was trimmed by 5 bases and V by 4 bases; bases with no gene match: 8. This CDR3 reads CASSYLGLAGTHEQYF. CDR3 in DNA: TGTGCCAGCAGCTACCTGGGACTAGCGGGAACCCACGAGCAGTACTTC.

This clonotype was seen only a few times. Just one base apart from a much larger clone, this may be a read error. V usage is TRBV7-9 and J usage is TRBJ1-2; D is unclear. The V end was cut by 5 bases, the J end by 5 bases, with 9 bases between. This CDR3 spans 12 amino acids. Looked up from germline, CDR1 is SEHNR and CDR2 is FQNEAQ (reference sequence). The CDR3 is CASSPPGYGYTF. CDR3 DNA: TGTGCCAGCAGCCCACCGGGTTATGGCTACACCTTC.

This clonotype occurred many times. The chain is built from TRBV5-1 and TRBJ2-7, with a weak D call TRBD2 (5 bases). The ends were cut back, 3 bases at V and 2 bases at J, with 9 bases in the middle. This CDR3 is 13 amino acids long. Per germline, CDR1 SGHRS and CDR2 YFSETQ. In DNA, the CDR3 is TGCGCCAGCAGCTACGGACTTCCCTACGAGCAGTACTTC. Translated, it gives CASSYGLPYEQYF.

This clonotype came up many times. The chain recombines TRBV7-9 with TRBJ1-3; D gene ambiguous. The CDR3 length is 15 residues. Trimming took off 5 bases at V and 4 bases at J, with 15 bases between the two ends. Germline CDR1 SEHNR, CDR2 FQNEAQ (reference sequence). CDR3: CASSPIGLGGNTIYF. DNA for the CDR3: TGTGCCAGCAGCCCTATTGGTCTGGGGGGAAACACCATATATTTT.

This clonotype was counted many times. The gene calls are TRBV7-9 and TRBJ2-7; D gene uncertain. The CDR3 is 13 residues long. V lost 1 base and J 0 bases, leaving 4 bases between the germline ends. Germline CDR1 reads SEHNR; CDR2 reads FQNEAQ (reference sequence). The CDR3 DNA sequence: TGTGCCAGCAGCTTAGACACCTCCTACGAGCAGTACTTC. Its translation is CASSLDTSYEQYF.

This clonotype was seen at least ten times. V and J are TRBV7-9 and TRBJ2-5, with TRBD1 matching over 12 bases. The V gene end was trimmed by 8 bases and the J gene end by 5 bases; junction bases not matched to a gene: 9. Germline assignment: CDR1 SEHNR and CDR2 FQNEAQ (reference sequence). The CDR3 is made up of 15 amino acids. CDR3 sequence reads: CASCAGTGGRETQYF. The CDR3 nucleotides are TGTGCCAGCTGTGCCGGGACAGGGGGCCGGGAGACCCAGTACTTC.

This clonotype was detected ten times or more. V usage is TRBV27 and J usage is TRBJ1-2; D is unclear. CDR1 and CDR2 (germline): MNHEY, SMNVEV (reference sequence). CDR3 length: 14 residues. Trimming stripped 2 bases from V and 4 bases from J, with 11 bases between. CDR3 loop: CASSLRSFGYGYTF. Here the CDR3 DNA reads TGTGCCAGCAGTTTAAGGAGCTTTGGCTATGGCTACACCTTC.

The rearrangement joins TRBV7-1 to TRBJ1-2; tentatively, D is TRBD1 (6 bases). TRBV7-1 is recorded as an ORF, its role being uncertain. This CDR3 is 12 amino acids long. Deletions cut 10 bases from V and 8 bases from J, with 17 bases between. As DNA, the CDR3 is TGTGCCATGAGCCTCAGGGGCGTCGGCTACACCTTC. It translates to CAMSLRGVGYTF.

The J gene is TRBJ2-3, the V gene TRBV5-6; D might be TRBD2 (5 bases). This CDR3 contains 14 residues. Trimming took 0 bases from V and 6 from J, leaving 11 bases between them. Germline CDR1 and CDR2: SGHDT and YYEEEE. The CDR3 here is CASSLAGRGDTQYF. CDR3 nucleotides: TGTGCCAGCAGCTTGGCGGGCCGAGGGGATACGCAGTATTTT.

This clonotype was observed at least ten times. This chain connects TRBV18 to TRBJ2-5; D tentatively fits TRBD1 or TRBD2 (5 bases each). Germline-derived CDR1 and CDR2 are KGHSH and LQKENI. Trimming pared 3 bases from V and 6 bases from J, leaving 11 bases between. This CDR3 is 13 amino acids long. The DNA of the CDR3 is TGTGCCAGCTCACCCACGGGGCGAAAGACCCAGTACTTC. Protein sequence: CASSPTGRKTQYF.